The source of this T cell receptor beta chain is a study of blood T cell repertoires in COVID-19. Researchers sorted participants into cohorts using their self-reported clinical history. The table came from immunoSEQ multiplex PCR; TCRdb's copy has only in-frame clones and leaves some out. The data contain hundreds of thousands of clones, roughly 88% of them singletons. Germline assignment: CDR1 KGHDR and CDR2 SFDVKD. V lost 5 bases to trimming and J lost 0 bases, with 22 bases between them. The CDR3 runs to 19 residues. The chain employs TRBV24-1 and TRBJ2-1, with D perhaps matching TRBD1 (6 bases). The clonotype originates from a woman aged 40 to 55 with acute COVID-19. Sequencing was done on a sample of PBMCs or T cells enriched from blood (not recorded which). The CDR3 reads CATSGSRTLGTSSYNEQFF. The CDR3 coding sequence is TGTGCCACCAGTGGGAGTAGGACTTTGGGGACAAGCTCCTACAATGAGCAGTTCTTC.